Presented here are 26 T cell receptor beta chains from one specimen sequenced in a study of T cell responses to AZD1222 COVID-19 vaccine. Profiled with immunoSEQ multiplex PCR; TCRdb holds only in-frame clones, not every one. The profile shows 130,000 to 150,000 clones, approximately 88% of them singletons. Sequences were derived from peripheral blood, sampled on day 0 of AZD1222 vaccination. The receptor set was obtained from an adult in good health.

The chain employs TRBV2 and TRBJ1-1; TRBD1 matches 7 bases. The CDR3 runs 15 residues. Germline V lookup: CDR1 SNHLY, CDR2 FYNNEI. Trimming cost V 6 bases and J 1 base; bases outside gene matches: 8. The CDR3 here is CASSVSGTANTEAFF. The CDR3 bases are TGTGCCAGCAGCGTATCCGGGACAGCGAACACTGAAGCTTTCTTT.

The chain is built from TRBV2 and TRBJ1-5, with 10 positions matching TRBD1. Germline V gene lookup returns CDR1 SNHLY and CDR2 FYNNEI. J gave up 4 bases and V 9 bases, and 3 bases lay outside the gene matches. This CDR3 contains 13 residues. The CDR3 sequence: CARWTGGNQPQHF. The CDR3 DNA reads as TGTGCCAGGTGGACAGGGGGAAATCAGCCCCAGCATTTT.

The V call is TRBV4-2, the J call TRBJ1-1; D is uncertain. The CDR3 runs to 14 residues. Trimming cost V 0 bases and J 4 bases, with 9 bases left between them. Germline assignment: CDR1 LGHNA and CDR2 YNFKEQ. Written as DNA, the CDR3 is TGTGCCAGCAGCCAAGATCCCAATCCCACTGAAGCTTTCTTT. It is translated as CASSQDPNPTEAFF.

The chain links TRBV11-3 to TRBJ1-1, with no clear D. Germline loops: CDR1 SGHNT, CDR2 YENEEA. V shed 5 bases and J shed 0 bases, with 10 bases lying between them. The CDR3 is 14 residues long. The CDR3 reads CASSPTSMNTEAFF. The CDR3 nucleotides read TGTGCCAGCAGCCCCACATCAATGAACACTGAAGCTTTCTTT.

This sequence joins TRBV28 and TRBJ1-2; D is possibly TRBD1 (5 bases). This CDR3 has 13 amino acids. The V gene's germline CDR1 is MDHEN and CDR2 SYDVKM. Trimming took off 5 bases at V and 8 bases at J, with 15 bases between the two ends. CDR3 protein: CASSPGTVGGYTF. DNA for the CDR3: TGTGCCAGCAGTCCCGGGACGGTGGGCGGCTACACCTTC.

The chain is built from TRBV27 and TRBJ1-3; D ambiguous. V dropped 10 bases and J dropped 1 base, with 8 bases sitting between them. There are 12 residues in the CDR3. The germline V gene has CDR1 MNHEY and CDR2 SMNVEV (reference sequence). The CDR3 protein is CATAGSGNTIYF. In DNA form, the CDR3 reads TGTGCCACCGCCGGTTCTGGAAACACCATATATTTT.

This chain joins TRBV4-2 and TRBJ1-2; D gene uncertain. V shed 0 bases and J shed 8 bases, with 7 bases lying between them. CDR3 length: 12 residues. Germline-derived CDR1 and CDR2 are LGHNA and YNFKEQ. The CDR3 protein is CASSQDQGGYTF. As DNA, the CDR3 is TGTGCCAGCAGCCAAGATCAAGGAGGCTACACCTTC.

This clone appeared once. The chain couples TRBV7-2 to TRBJ1-4, with D unresolved. Trimming took 5 bases from V and 4 from J, leaving 2 bases between them. Germline V gene sequence: CDR1 SGHTA, CDR2 FQGNSA. The CDR3 runs 11 residues. CDR3 coding DNA: TGTGCCAGCAGCCTTAATGAAAAACTGTTTTTT. Its translation is CASSLNEKLFF. Filled out from reference TRBV7-2 and TRBJ1-4, the complete variable domain reads GAGVSQSPSNKVTEKGKDVELRCDPISGHTALYWYRQSLGQGLEFLIYFQGNSAPDKSGLPSDRFSAERTGGSVSTLTIQRTQQEDSAVYLCASSLNEKLFFGSGTQLSVL.

This chain uses TRBV5-6 with TRBJ1-1; D unclear. CDR1 is SGHDT, CDR2 YYEEEE, per germline. V lost 0 bases and J lost 5, with 14 bases in between. The CDR3 is 15 residues long. CDR3 residues: CASSLVGSANTEAFF. DNA of the CDR3: TGTGCCAGCAGCTTGGTCGGGTCCGCGAATACTGAAGCTTTCTTT.

The chain links TRBV11-3 to TRBJ2-7; 8 bases are a match to TRBD1. Germline assignment: CDR1 SGHNT and CDR2 YENEEA. The CDR3 sequence is 15 residues long. V lost 6 bases to trimming and J lost 0 bases; unmatched junction nucleotides: 7. CDR3 nucleotides: TGTGCCAGCAGTAAGGACAGGGACACCTCCTACGAGCAGTACTTC. Translated, it gives CASSKDRDTSYEQYF.

The chain employs TRBV5-1 and TRBJ2-3; the match to TRBD2 covers 9 bases. The CDR3 is 14 residues long. Trimming removed 5 bases from V and 4 bases from J; junction bases left unmatched: 5. Germline V gene lookup returns CDR1 SGHRS and CDR2 YFSETQ. The CDR3 sequence is CASRASGDPDTQYF. CDR3 in DNA: TGCGCCAGCAGAGCTAGCGGGGACCCAGATACGCAGTATTTT.

The chain combines TRBV11-2 with TRBJ2-7, with D possibly TRBD2 on 8 matching bases. The CDR3 is 16 residues long. Trimming cost V 1 base and J 4 bases, with 17 bases left between them. Germline assignment: CDR1 SGHAT and CDR2 FQNNGV. Here the CDR3 reads CASSLGVSGGQYEQYF. CDR3 DNA sequence: TGTGCCAGCAGCTTAGGTGTCAGCGGGGGACAGTACGAGCAGTACTTC.

This clone appeared once. The chain has TRBV6-2 or TRBV6-3 and TRBJ1-4; D is possibly TRBD1 (5 bases). Germline V gene sequence: CDR1 MNHEY, CDR2 SVGEGT. The CDR3 covers 18 residues. V lost 1 base and J 5 bases, leaving 20 bases between the germline ends. CDR3 sequence reads: CASSYFLPQASWNEKLFF. CDR3 sequence (DNA): TGTGCCAGCAGTTACTTCCTCCCACAGGCCTCGTGGAATGAAAAACTGTTTTTT.

The chain is built from TRBV5-4 and TRBJ1-1, with TRBD1 matching 8 bases. The V gene's germline CDR1 is SGHNT and CDR2 YYREEE (reference sequence). CDR3 length: 16 amino acids. Germline trimming cut 5 bases from V and 2 bases from J; bases unmatched to any gene: 11. DNA of the CDR3: TGTGCCAGCAGTTCCCGAACGACAGGGGTAAACACTGAAGCTTTCTTT. Protein product: CASSSRTTGVNTEAFF.

This clone was found a few times. The chain joins TRBV7-8 to TRBJ1-2; the D is unclear. Germline CDR1 and CDR2: SGHVS and FQNEAQ. Trimming removed 1 base at V and 1 base at J, with 7 bases between. This CDR3 has 14 amino acids. The CDR3 protein is CASSLVGDNYGYTF. The CDR3 DNA is TGTGCCAGCAGCTTAGTTGGAGATAACTATGGCTACACCTTC.

The CDR3 loop reads CASSNQGAKDTQYF. DNA for the CDR3: TGTGCCAGCAGCAACCAGGGGGCAAAAGATACGCAGTATTTT. The chain has TRBV28 and TRBJ2-3; 8 nucleotides agree with TRBD1. The CDR3 has 14 residues. Looked up from germline, CDR1 is MDHEN and CDR2 is SYDVKM. The junction had 7 bases not matched to a gene; V was cut back by 6 bases and J by 5 bases. The variable domain in full, with the rest retrieved from reference TRBV28 and TRBJ2-3, is DVKVTQSSRYLVKRTGEKVFLECVQDMDHENMFWYRQDPGLGLRLIYFSYDVKMKEKGDIPEGYSVSREKKERFSLILESASTNQTSMYLCASSNQGAKDTQYFGPGTRLTVL.

The chain is built from TRBV7-3 and TRBJ1-3; D not resolved. Germline-derived CDR1 and CDR2 are SGHTA and FQGTGA. The CDR3 is made up of 15 amino acids. V shed 4 bases and J shed 0 bases, with 10 bases lying between them. The CDR3 DNA reads as TGTGCCAGCAGCTGGAGCGGCGGCTCTGGAAACACCATATATTTT. Amino acids: CASSWSGGSGNTIYF.

V and J are TRBV7-2 and TRBJ2-7, with D hard to call. CDR3 length: 14 amino acids. V lost 5 bases and J lost 4, with 15 bases in between. Germline-derived CDR1 and CDR2 are SGHTA and FQGNSA. The CDR3 reads CASSPPSRLYEQYF. For the CDR3, the DNA is TGTGCCAGCAGCCCCCCGTCCCGGCTTTACGAGCAGTACTTC.

This chain joins TRBV7-8 and TRBJ1-6; possible D gene TRBD1, 6 bases. The CDR3 totals 15 residues. Germline CDR1 SGHVS, CDR2 FQNEAQ. V lost 5 bases and J 8 bases, leaving 16 bases between the germline ends. The CDR3 protein is CASSLTDSVHSPLHF. The CDR3 nucleotides are TGTGCCAGCAGCCTCACGGACAGCGTGCATTCACCCCTCCACTTT.

The chain has TRBV7-2 and TRBJ1-3, with TRBD1 identical over 7 bases. Germline loops: CDR1 SGHTA, CDR2 FQGNSA. J gave up 5 bases and V 5 bases, and 6 bases lay outside the gene matches. This CDR3 has 14 residues. CDR3 coding DNA: TGTGCCAGCAGCCCACAGGGGAGCCGAAACACCATATATTTT. Translation: CASSPQGSRNTIYF.

The chain has TRBV19 and TRBJ2-3, with a possible D match to TRBD2 (7 bases). This CDR3 has 13 residues. From germline, CDR1 is LNHDA and CDR2 SQIVND (reference sequence). The V and J ends lost 3 bases and 14 bases respectively, with 18 bases between them. CDR3 nucleotides: TGTGCCAGTAGTATGGGGGGGGCCTATCGCGCGTATTTT. This translates into CASSMGGAYRAYF.

The V and J genes are TRBV11-2 and TRBJ2-5, with a weak D call TRBD2 (5 bases). Trimming took 8 bases from V and 5 from J, leaving 15 bases between them. Germline CDR1 SGHAT, CDR2 FQNNGV. The CDR3 loop spans 13 amino acids. The CDR3 DNA follows: TGTGCCAGCCACCGGGCGGGTGGGGAGACCCAGTACTTC. This sequence encodes CASHRAGGETQYF.

This clone was seen a handful of times. The V and J genes are TRBV28 and TRBJ2-2, with D possibly TRBD1 on 6 matching bases. This CDR3 contains 16 residues. The V and J ends lost 5 bases and 0 bases respectively, with 13 bases between them. Germline CDR1 is MDHEN and CDR2 is SYDVKM. CDR3 sequence: CASSLAQGTNTGELFF. The CDR3 DNA follows: TGTGCCAGCAGTCTCGCGCAGGGGACGAACACCGGGGAGCTGTTTTTT. The full variable domain, in which reference TRBV28 and TRBJ2-2 provide the parts outside the CDR3, is DVKVTQSSRYLVKRTGEKVFLECVQDMDHENMFWYRQDPGLGLRLIYFSYDVKMKEKGDIPEGYSVSREKKERFSLILESASTNQTSMYLCASSLAQGTNTGELFFGEGSRLTVL.

For this clone: A junction boundary mismatches the germline segment, possibly from a read error. V usage is TRBV18 and J usage is TRBJ1-1; no clear D. The CDR3 contains 14 residues. Germline loops: CDR1 KGHSH, CDR2 LQKENI. The CDR3 region is CASSPQIGDTEAFF. DNA for the CDR3: TGTGCCAGCTCGCCACAGATCGGAGACACTGAAGCTTTCTTT.

The table lists this clone with a count of one. V usage is TRBV7-6 and J usage is TRBJ1-1; tentatively, D is TRBD1 (6 bases). V dropped 5 bases and J dropped 1 base, with 14 bases sitting between them. The CDR3 is 15 amino acids. CDR1 and CDR2 (germline): SGHVS, FNYEAQ. CDR3 in amino acids: CASSPRQVSNTEAFF. The CDR3 bases are TGTGCCAGCAGCCCAAGACAGGTTTCGAACACTGAAGCTTTCTTT.

The chain couples TRBV11-2 to TRBJ1-3; no firm D call. The CDR3 has 15 amino acids. Germline-derived CDR1 and CDR2 are SGHAT and FQNNGV. V shed 3 bases and J shed 5 bases, with 14 bases lying between them. The CDR3 coding sequence is TGTGCCAGCAGCTTTCCCCGAACTCGGCGAAACACCATATATTTT. It translates to CASSFPRTRRNTIYF. Supplemented by reference TRBV11-2 and TRBJ1-3, the full variable domain reads EAGVAQSPRYKIIEKRQSVAFWCNPISGHATLYWYQQILGQGPKLLIQFQNNGVVDDSQLPKDRFSAERLKGVDSTLKIQPAKLEDSAVYLCASSFPRTRRNTIYFGEGSWLTVV.